This TCR beta chain is from a study of T cell responses to AZD1222 COVID-19 vaccine. Study results and caveats: Clonal diversity was possibly underestimated, and the donors were mostly white British, with more females.

Deletions cut 0 bases from V and 7 bases from J, with 13 bases between. There are 14 residues in the CDR3. CDR1 and CDR2 from the germline V gene are SGHKS and YYEKEE (reference sequence). Generated by immunoSEQ multiplex PCR, the TCRdb table keeps only in-frame clones and is missing some. The sample holds 150,000 or so clones, 88% seen once. This clone has just one count. Antigen unknown. This clonotype was sampled from an adult in good health. Here the sequenced sample was peripheral blood, taken on day 0 of AZD1222 vaccination. The V gene is TRBV5-5, the J gene TRBJ1-2; D gene ambiguous. The CDR3 DNA follows: TGTGCCAGCAGCTTGGATGCGAGTTCAGGTGGCTACACCTTC. It translates to CASSLDASSGGYTF. Full variable domain (outside the CDR3, taken from reference TRBV5-5 and TRBJ1-2): DAGVTQSPTHLIKTRGQQVTLRCSPISGHKSVSWYQQVLGQGPQFIFQYYEKEERGRGNFPDRFSARQFPNYSSELNVNALLLGDSALYLCASSLDASSGGYTFGSGTRLTVV.